This TCR beta chain was retrieved from a study of cytomegalovirus exposure and HLA in healthy donors. The ends lost 3 bases at V and 4 bases at J; junction bases unmatched: 4. The germline V gene has CDR1 MDHEN and CDR2 SYDVKM. CDR3 size: 15 residues. The PCR contained 60 Vbeta and 13 Jbeta primers. TCRdb's table, derived via immunoSEQ multiplex PCR, lists solely in-frame clones and lacks some. The sample lists 130,000 or so clones; over 8% were seen once. The rearrangement uses TRBV28 and TRBJ2-2; 8 bases are a match to TRBD2. The sequence derives from a man aged 40-50 years in good health and CMV-seronegative. The sequenced material came from PBMCs. CDR3 protein: CASSFGGGPTGELFF. For the CDR3, the DNA is TGTGCCAGCAGTTTCGGGGGGGGCCCCACCGGGGAGCTGTTTTTT.